One sample yielded the 11 T cell receptor beta chains listed below, sequenced in a study of T cell repertoires in cytomegalovirus infection. Their cognate antigens are unknown. TCRdb re-derived calls from the reads in MiXCR, one entry per CDR3 protein. The sample lists about 310,000 distinct CDR3 sequences; roughly 25% were seen once. The sample consisted of cultured PBMCs, taken from culture after CMV antigen stimulation. The receptor set was obtained from a human donor in good health (CMV status not recorded). Some clones in this sample may be carry-over from other donors' samples.

This clonotype appeared a few times. J is TRBJ1-5 and V is TRBV29-1; D gene ambiguous. V was shortened by 3 bases and J by 9 bases, with 12 bases between the two germline ends. The CDR3 sequence is 12 residues long. CDR1 is SQVTM, CDR2 ANQGSEA, per germline. The chain's CDR3 is CSVEETQGPQHF. The CDR3 DNA reads TGCAGCGTTGAGGAGACCCAAGGGCCCCAGCATTTT. Combining the CDR3 with reference TRBV29-1 and TRBJ1-5 gives the whole variable domain SAVISQKPSRDICQRGTSLTIQCQVDSQVTMMFWYRQQPGQSLTLIATANQGSEATYESGFVIDKFPISRPNLTFSTLTVSNMSPEDSSIYLCSVEETQGPQHFGDGTRLSIL.

The chain couples TRBV11-2 to TRBJ2-5, with D possibly matching TRBD2 (6 bases). The V and J ends lost 0 bases and 7 bases respectively, with 15 bases between them. CDR1 is SGHAT and CDR2 is FQNNGV in the germline V gene. CDR3 length: 15 amino acids. The CDR3 DNA reads TGTGCCAGCAGCTTAGAACGGGAGCCGGTTGGGACCCAGTACTTC. Its protein is CASSLEREPVGTQYF.

The CDR3, as DNA: TGTGCCATCAGTGACAGAAGTATCAATCAGCCCCAGCATTTT. This encodes CAISDRSINQPQHF. The V and J genes are TRBV10-3 and TRBJ1-5; D not resolved. CDR1 is ENHRY and CDR2 is SYGVKD in the germline V gene. This CDR3 has 14 residues. The germline V and J ends were trimmed by 3 bases and 3 bases, with 9 bases remaining between them.

This clonotype has more than one count but fewer than ten. V gene TRBV6-1 combines with J gene TRBJ2-2, with D perhaps matching TRBD2 (5 bases). Trimming took 2 bases from V and 2 from J, leaving 9 bases between them. This CDR3 contains 15 residues. Germline values: CDR1 MNHNS, CDR2 SASEGT. DNA of the CDR3: TGTGCCAGCAGTGAAAACGACTATAACACCGGGGAGCTGTTTTTT. It translates to CASSENDYNTGELFF.

The chain has TRBV6-2 or TRBV6-3 and TRBJ2-7; D ambiguous. Germline V gene sequence: CDR1 MNHEY, CDR2 SVGEGT. V was shortened by 2 bases and J by 6 bases, with 14 bases between the two germline ends. This CDR3 spans 14 amino acids. The CDR3 here is CASSYGGSPGEQYF. The CDR3 DNA follows: TGTGCCAGCAGTTACGGCGGCTCTCCGGGCGAGCAGTACTTC.

The chain joins TRBV5-4 to TRBJ2-5; D unclear. The CDR3 totals 14 residues. Trimming removed 1 base at V and 1 base at J, with 8 bases between. Germline CDR1 SGHNT, CDR2 YYREEE (reference sequence). The CDR3 loop reads CASSLYSAQETQYF. The CDR3, as DNA: TGTGCCAGCAGCTTGTACTCAGCCCAAGAGACCCAGTACTTC.

The rearrangement uses TRBV3-1 and TRBJ1-1; maybe TRBD1 (6 bases). This CDR3 spans 12 amino acids. Germline assignment: CDR1 LGHDT and CDR2 YNNKEL (reference sequence). V was shortened by 5 bases and J by 4 bases, with 8 bases between the two germline ends. The CDR3 DNA follows: TGTGCCAGCAGCGTGGACAGCACTGAAGCTTTCTTT. It translates to CASSVDSTEAFF.

For the CDR3, the DNA is TGCGCCAGCGCGTATACCGACATGGCGAACACCGGGGAGCTGTTTTTT. This codes for CASAYTDMANTGELFF. V and J are TRBV5-1 and TRBJ2-2; D remains unclear. Germline-derived CDR1 and CDR2 are SGHRS and YFSETQ. There are 16 residues in the CDR3. Trimming took 7 bases from V and 0 from J, leaving 16 bases between them.

This clonotype was seen a few times. J is TRBJ1-1 and V is TRBV19, with D possibly matching TRBD1 (6 bases). CDR1 and CDR2 (germline): LNHDA, SQIVND (reference sequence). The CDR3 has 13 amino acids. V was pared by 3 bases and J by 3 bases, with 8 bases between. CDR3 protein: CASSIPGDTEAFF. The CDR3 DNA is TGTGCCAGTAGTATCCCAGGGGACACTGAAGCTTTCTTT.

This clonotype was detected ten times or more. CDR3 sequence reads: CASSFKDGNSGNTIYF. As DNA, the CDR3 is TGTGCCAGCAGCTTCAAGGACGGAAACTCTGGAAACACCATATATTTT. The chain has TRBV7-2 and TRBJ1-3; D is unclear. CDR3 size: 16 residues. The germline CDR1 and CDR2 sequences are SGHTA and FQGNSA. V lost 3 bases to trimming and J lost 0 bases, with 12 bases between them.

The gene calls are TRBV3-1 and TRBJ2-1; D perhaps matches TRBD2 (6 bases). The CDR3 contains 13 residues. The germline V gene has CDR1 LGHDT and CDR2 YNNKEL (reference sequence). V dropped 3 bases and J dropped 11 bases, with 14 bases sitting between them. The CDR3 reads CASSQSGLTKQFF. The DNA of the CDR3 is TGTGCCAGCAGCCAGTCGGGACTTACTAAGCAGTTCTTC.